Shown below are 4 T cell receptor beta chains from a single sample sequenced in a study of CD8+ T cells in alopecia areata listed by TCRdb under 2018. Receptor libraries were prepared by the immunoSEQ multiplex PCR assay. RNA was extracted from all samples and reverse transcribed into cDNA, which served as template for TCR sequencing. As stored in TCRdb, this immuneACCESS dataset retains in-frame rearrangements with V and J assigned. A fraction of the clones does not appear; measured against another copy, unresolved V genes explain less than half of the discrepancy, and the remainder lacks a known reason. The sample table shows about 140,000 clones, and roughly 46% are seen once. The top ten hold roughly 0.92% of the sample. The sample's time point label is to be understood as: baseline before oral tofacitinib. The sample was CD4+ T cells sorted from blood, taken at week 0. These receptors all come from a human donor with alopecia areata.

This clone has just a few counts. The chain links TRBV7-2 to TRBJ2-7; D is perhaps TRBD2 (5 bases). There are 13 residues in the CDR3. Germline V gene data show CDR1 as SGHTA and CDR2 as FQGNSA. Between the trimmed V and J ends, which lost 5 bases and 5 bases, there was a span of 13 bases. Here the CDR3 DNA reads TGTGCCAGCAGCCTTAACCGGGGAGACGAGCAGTACTTC. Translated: CASSLNRGDEQYF. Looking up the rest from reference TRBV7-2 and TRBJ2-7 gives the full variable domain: GAGVSQSPSNKVTEKGKDVELRCDPISGHTALYWYRQSLGQGLEFLIYFQGNSAPDKSGLPSDRFSAERTGGSVSTLTIQRTQQEDSAVYLCASSLNRGDEQYFGPGTRLTVT.

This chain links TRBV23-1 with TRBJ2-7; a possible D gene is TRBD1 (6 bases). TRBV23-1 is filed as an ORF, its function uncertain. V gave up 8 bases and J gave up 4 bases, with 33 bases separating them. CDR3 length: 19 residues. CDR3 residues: CASRHPDSRALLSPYEQYF. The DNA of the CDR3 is TGCGCCAGCCGACACCCGGACAGCCGAGCTCTCCTTTCCCCTTACGAGCAGTACTTC.

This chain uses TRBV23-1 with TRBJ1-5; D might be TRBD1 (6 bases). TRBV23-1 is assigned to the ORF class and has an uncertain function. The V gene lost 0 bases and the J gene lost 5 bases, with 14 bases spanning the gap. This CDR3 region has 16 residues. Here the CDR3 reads CASSQSGRGAHQPQHF. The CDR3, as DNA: TGCGCCAGCAGTCAATCAGGGCGGGGGGCCCATCAGCCCCAGCATTTT.

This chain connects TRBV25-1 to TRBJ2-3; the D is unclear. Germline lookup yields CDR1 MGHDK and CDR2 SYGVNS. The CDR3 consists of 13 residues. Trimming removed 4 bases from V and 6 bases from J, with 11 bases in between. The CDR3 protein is CASSGHMEDTQYF. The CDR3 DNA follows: TGTGCCAGCAGTGGTCATATGGAGGATACGCAGTATTTT.